These T cell receptor beta chains were read from a single sample in a study of T cells in localized non-small cell lung cancer. The method was immunoSEQ multiplex PCR; TCRdb's version includes in-frame clones alone and lacks a portion of them. The sample contains 3,400 or so clones, approximately 26% of which appear only once. The material was lung tumor tissue, obtained before any cancer treatment. The receptors derive from a woman aged 40 to 75 with stage I lung adenocarcinoma. Both conserved end residues are part of each CDR3. The order of the fields is V gene, D gene, clone size, J gene, CDR3 protein, CDR3 DNA. The D gene is left open where the match is weak. Size values are once, few and many counts, or a class for expanded clones, and some rows have none.

TRBV19	TRBD1	NA	TRBJ1-6	CASSVGTGTYNSPLHF	TGTGCCAGTAGTGTGGGGACAGGCACCTATAATTCACCCCTCCACTTT
TRBV19	NA	NA	TRBJ1-1	CASRLDRTNTEAFF	TGTGCCAGTAGACTGGACAGAACCAACACTGAAGCTTTCTTT
TRBV10-2	NA	few	TRBJ2-2	CASSESSTNTGELFF	TGCGCCAGCAGTGAGTCGAGCACGAACACCGGGGAGCTGTTTTTT
TRBV9	NA	few	TRBJ1-6	CASPGQGDEASPLHF	TGTGCCAGCCCTGGACAAGGGGACGAGGCGTCACCCCTCCACTTT
TRBV9	NA	NA	TRBJ1-4	CASSGIGEKLFF	TGTGCCAGCAGTGGAATCGGAGAAAAACTGTTTTTT
TRBV12-2	NA	few	TRBJ2-7	CASKRDSGTYEQYF	TGTGCCAGTAAACGGGACAGCGGAACCTACGAGCAGTACTTC
TRBV11-3	NA	few	TRBJ2-2	CASSLVGGTGELFF	TGTGCCAGCAGCTTAGTAGGGGGAACCGGGGAGCTGTTTTTT
TRBV5-1	TRBD1	NA	TRBJ1-2	CASSPGQGEYGYTF	TGCGCCAGCAGCCCGGGACAGGGAGAGTATGGCTACACCTTC
TRBV11-3	NA	medium-sized	TRBJ2-5	CASSLDGTTGTQYF	TGTGCCAGCAGCTTAGATGGGACAACAGGGACCCAGTACTTC
TRBV5-1	NA	NA	TRBJ1-1	CASSLFQSMNTEAFF	TGCGCCAGCAGCTTGTTTCAAAGCATGAACACTGAAGCTTTCTTT
TRBV18	TRBD2	NA	TRBJ2-3	CASSPGAGGSTDTQYF	TGTGCCAGCTCACCGGGAGCGGGGGGCTCCACAGATACGCAGTATTTT
TRBV9	NA	medium-sized	TRBJ1-5	CASSVGSDPYSNQPQHF	TGTGCCAGCAGCGTAGGCTCCGACCCCTATAGCAATCAGCCCCAGCATTTT
TRBV29-1	NA	few	TRBJ1-1	CSVEVLGTTEAFF	TGCAGCGTTGAAGTATTGGGGACCACTGAAGCTTTCTTT
TRBV11-1	TRBD2	NA	TRBJ2-7	CASSPGGKGYEQYF	TGTGCCAGCAGCCCGGGAGGGAAGGGGTACGAGCAGTACTTC
TRBV2	NA	NA	TRBJ1-5	CASSAGTLRQPQHF	TGTGCCAGCAGTGCCGGGACTTTAAGGCAGCCCCAGCATTTT
TRBV11-3	TRBD1	medium-sized	TRBJ1-3	CASRRTGLGNTIYF	TGTGCCAGCAGACGGACAGGGCTTGGAAACACCATATATTTT
TRBV5-1	NA	NA	TRBJ1-1	CASSFGGKGDTEAFF	TGCGCCAGCAGCTTTGGGGGGAAGGGTGACACTGAAGCTTTCTTT
TRBV9	NA	few	TRBJ2-1	CASSVEMGGLPREQFF	TGTGCCAGCAGCGTAGAAATGGGAGGACTCCCCCGGGAGCAGTTCTTC
TRBV18	NA	few	TRBJ2-5	CASLLGAQETQYF	TGTGCCAGCCTACTGGGAGCGCAAGAGACCCAGTACTTC
TRBV5-1	TRBD2	few	TRBJ2-2	CASSWALAGRNTGELFF	TGCGCCAGCAGCTGGGCCCTAGCGGGAAGGAACACCGGGGAGCTGTTTTTT
TRBV7-8	NA	NA	TRBJ1-1	CASSLEGHTEAFF	TGTGCCAGCAGCTTAGAGGGCCACACTGAAGCTTTCTTT
TRBV6-8	TRBD2	large	TRBJ2-2	CASWASGGRGGELFF	TGTGCCAGCTGGGCTAGCGGGGGGCGCGGCGGGGAGCTGTTTTTT
TRBV9	TRBD2	many	TRBJ2-5	CASSGWAGEQETQYF	TGTGCCAGCAGCGGGTGGGCGGGAGAGCAAGAGACCCAGTACTTC
TRBV15	NA	few	TRBJ2-3	CATSRGGRERIIRTDTQYF	TGTGCCACCAGCAGAGGGGGGCGGGAACGAATTATACGCACAGATACGCAGTATTTT
TRBV1	NA	few	TRBJ2-1	CASSPRTSGRGGDEQFF	TGCGCCAGCAGCCCTCGGACTAGCGGGAGGGGAGGGGATGAGCAGTTCTTC
TRBV11-3	NA	NA	TRBJ2-1	CASSSRGAGDEQFF	TGTGCCAGCAGCTCCCGGGGGGCGGGTGATGAGCAGTTCTTC
TRBV2	NA	medium-sized	TRBJ2-1	CASQQELATNNEQFF	TGTGCCAGCCAGCAGGAGCTAGCGACTAACAATGAGCAGTTCTTC
TRBV5-1	TRBD1	NA	TRBJ1-4	CASSRGDRGGGLFF	TGCGCCAGCAGCAGGGGGGACAGGGGAGGTGGACTGTTTTTT
TRBV6-8	NA	NA	TRBJ2-5	CASSFGLGETQYF	TGTGCCAGCAGTTTCGGACTCGGAGAGACCCAGTACTTC
TRBV28	NA	NA	TRBJ1-5	CASSLVGRPQHF	TGTGCCAGCAGTTTAGTGGGTAGGCCCCAGCATTTT
TRBV9	TRBD2	few	TRBJ2-2	CASSPVAGALTGELFF	TGTGCCAGCAGTCCAGTAGCGGGAGCGCTCACCGGGGAGCTGTTTTTT
TRBV12-2	NA	medium-sized	TRBJ2-2	CASRFGGGTGELFF	NA
TRBV18	NA	few	TRBJ2-7	CASSPLREYEQYF	TGTGCCAGCTCACCACTCAGGGAATACGAGCAGTACTTC
TRBV19	TRBD2	once	TRBJ2-3	CASSLLAGGAGNTDTQYF	TGTGCCAGTAGTCTGCTAGCGGGGGGGGCCGGTAACACAGATACGCAGTATTTT
TRBV10-1	TRBD2	once	TRBJ2-1	CASISGDAYNEQFF	TGCGCCAGCATTAGCGGGGACGCCTACAATGAGCAGTTCTTC
TRBV29-1	NA	NA	TRBJ2-3	CSVVPIPRGTDTQYF	TGCAGCGTTGTTCCTATACCGCGGGGCACAGATACGCAGTATTTT
TRBV30	NA	medium-sized	TRBJ1-2	CAWSVLRGYTF	TGTGCCTGGAGTGTACTCCGGGGCTACACCTTC